Listed below are T cell receptor beta chains from one sample, sequenced in a study of identical twins. TCRdb re-derived calls from the 5' RACE reads in MiXCR, one entry per CDR3 protein. The data hold 570,000 or so distinct CDR3 sequences, with 9.6% observed a single time. The data also belong to a second study, concerning yellow fever vaccine responses in identical twins.

The sequenced sample consisted of PBMCs. The receptors stem from a young woman in good health. Both conserved end residues are part of each CDR3. D genes are given only for firm matches. Only some rows state a clone size, as once, few, many or a class for expanded clones.

clone_size: NA
d_call: NA
j_call: TRBJ1-6
cdr3_length: 12
v_call: TRBV7-9
cdr3_nt: TGTGCCAGCAGCTTAGCAATGTGGCCCCTCCACTTT
cdr3_aa: CASSLAMWPLHF

clone_size: many
d_call: TRBD1
j_call: TRBJ2-7
cdr3_length: 14
v_call: TRBV6-2/TRBV6-3
cdr3_nt: TGTGCCAGCAGACGCGGACAGGGATCCTACGAGCAGTACTTC
cdr3_aa: CASRRGQGSYEQYF

clone_size: NA
d_call: NA
j_call: TRBJ2-5
cdr3_length: 17
v_call: TRBV9
cdr3_nt: TGTGCCAGCAGCGTAGAAGGTGGCGGCTTCCCTCAAGAGACCCAGTACTTC
cdr3_aa: CASSVEGGGFPQETQYF

clone_size: NA
d_call: TRBD2
j_call: TRBJ2-1
cdr3_length: 16
v_call: TRBV15
cdr3_nt: TGTGCCACCAGCTCAGTCACTAGCGGGAGATACAATGAGCAGTTCTTC
cdr3_aa: CATSSVTSGRYNEQFF

clone_size: NA
d_call: NA
j_call: TRBJ2-3
cdr3_length: 17
v_call: TRBV7-8
cdr3_nt: TGTGCCAGCAGCTCCAGGACCCTTCTCAAAAACACAGATACGCAGTATTTT
cdr3_aa: CASSSRTLLKNTDTQYF

clone_size: few
d_call: NA
j_call: TRBJ1-4
cdr3_length: 15
v_call: TRBV3-1
cdr3_nt: TGTGCCAGCAGCCAAGCGTGGGGCGCAGGTGAAAAACTGTTTTTT
cdr3_aa: CASSQAWGAGEKLFF

clone_size: many
d_call: NA
j_call: TRBJ2-1
cdr3_length: 13
v_call: TRBV15
cdr3_nt: TGTGCCACCAGCGGAGACAGGTACAATGAGCAGTTCTTC
cdr3_aa: CATSGDRYNEQFF

clone_size: few
d_call: TRBD1
j_call: TRBJ2-1
cdr3_length: 17
v_call: TRBV6-2/TRBV6-3
cdr3_nt: TGTGCCAGCAGTTACGCGCCGGGACAGGGCACCGGTATGGAGCAGTTCTTC
cdr3_aa: CASSYAPGQGTGMEQFF

clone_size: many
d_call: NA
j_call: TRBJ2-4
cdr3_length: 11
v_call: TRBV12-3/TRBV12-4
cdr3_nt: TGTGCCAGCAAGGTCGCAAACATTCAGTACTTC
cdr3_aa: CASKVANIQYF

clone_size: NA
d_call: NA
j_call: TRBJ2-7
cdr3_length: 12
v_call: TRBV4-1
cdr3_nt: TGCGCCGTCTGGGGGCAGAGCTACGAGCAGTACTTC
cdr3_aa: CAVWGQSYEQYF

clone_size: NA
d_call: TRBD1
j_call: TRBJ1-1
cdr3_length: 13
v_call: TRBV12-3/TRBV12-4
cdr3_nt: TGTGCCAGCAGGGGGACAGGACCCTATGAAGCTTTCTTT
cdr3_aa: CASRGTGPYEAFF

clone_size: NA
d_call: NA
j_call: TRBJ2-6
cdr3_length: 13
v_call: TRBV19
cdr3_nt: TGTGCCACCGAGCCGGGTGGGGCCAACGTCCTGACTTTC
cdr3_aa: CATEPGGANVLTF

clone_size: NA
d_call: NA
j_call: TRBJ2-3
cdr3_length: 14
v_call: TRBV5-1
cdr3_nt: TGCGCCAGCTACCTCAGGCAAAGCACAGATACGCAGTATTTT
cdr3_aa: CASYLRQSTDTQYF

clone_size: NA
d_call: NA
j_call: TRBJ2-5
cdr3_length: 15
v_call: TRBV11-2
cdr3_nt: TGTGCCAGCAGCTTAGAAGGACGGACAAAAGAGACCCAGTACTTC
cdr3_aa: CASSLEGRTKETQYF

clone_size: NA
d_call: NA
j_call: TRBJ2-2
cdr3_length: 15
v_call: TRBV18
cdr3_nt: TGTGCCAGCTCACCACCGGTCCGGGGCGCAGGGGAGCTGTTTTTT
cdr3_aa: CASSPPVRGAGELFF

clone_size: few
d_call: NA
j_call: TRBJ2-7
cdr3_length: 14
v_call: TRBV29-1
cdr3_nt: TGCAGCGTACCCTGGGGCCAGGGGCCCTACGAGCAGTACTTC
cdr3_aa: CSVPWGQGPYEQYF

clone_size: few
d_call: NA
j_call: TRBJ2-1
cdr3_length: 16
v_call: TRBV18
cdr3_nt: TGTGCCAGCTCACCAGTCCCGGGTCCCTCCTACAATGAGCAGTTCTTC
cdr3_aa: CASSPVPGPSYNEQFF

clone_size: many
d_call: NA
j_call: TRBJ2-1
cdr3_length: 14
v_call: TRBV12-3/TRBV12-4
cdr3_nt: TGTGCCAGCAGTCCCTCTCTCAGCCGCAATGAGCAGTTCTTC
cdr3_aa: CASSPSLSRNEQFF

clone_size: NA
d_call: NA
j_call: TRBJ1-2
cdr3_length: 16
v_call: TRBV7-6
cdr3_nt: TGTGCCAGCAGCTTAAGCGACAGCCCCCCTAACTATGGCTACACCTTC
cdr3_aa: CASSLSDSPPNYGYTF

clone_size: few
d_call: NA
j_call: TRBJ2-1
cdr3_length: 15
v_call: TRBV12-3/TRBV12-4
cdr3_nt: TGTGCCAGCAGCGGGGGAGGGGGTGCCTACAATGAGCAGTTCTTC
cdr3_aa: CASSGGGGAYNEQFF

clone_size: many
d_call: NA
j_call: TRBJ1-5
cdr3_length: 12
v_call: TRBV28
cdr3_nt: TGTGCCAGCAGGGGGTCTGGGCAGCCCCAGCATTTT
cdr3_aa: CASRGSGQPQHF

clone_size: many
d_call: NA
j_call: TRBJ2-7
cdr3_length: 13
v_call: TRBV27
cdr3_nt: TGTGCCAGCAGTTCGGCAGGGAACTACGAGCAGTACTTC
cdr3_aa: CASSSAGNYEQYF

clone_size: NA
d_call: TRBD1
j_call: TRBJ1-5
cdr3_length: 13
v_call: TRBV20-1
cdr3_nt: TGCAGTGTCCAGCAGGGGGTTGGGCAGCCCCAGCATTTT
cdr3_aa: CSVQQGVGQPQHF

clone_size: many
d_call: NA
j_call: TRBJ2-1
cdr3_length: 15
v_call: TRBV5-1
cdr3_nt: TGCGCCAGCAGCTTGGCTAGTATCTTGGCCAATGAGCAGTTCTTC
cdr3_aa: CASSLASILANEQFF

clone_size: many
d_call: NA
j_call: TRBJ2-1
cdr3_length: 13
v_call: TRBV7-2
cdr3_nt: TGTGCCAGCAGCTTAGAAGCTTACAATGAGCAGTTCTTC
cdr3_aa: CASSLEAYNEQFF

clone_size: many
d_call: NA
j_call: TRBJ2-1
cdr3_length: 16
v_call: TRBV6-5
cdr3_nt: TGTGCCAGCAGTTACTCCGCGGGCCTCTCCTACAATGAGCAGTTCTTC
cdr3_aa: CASSYSAGLSYNEQFF

clone_size: few
d_call: NA
j_call: TRBJ2-1
cdr3_length: 21
v_call: TRBV12-3/TRBV12-4
cdr3_nt: TGTGCCAGCAGTTTGATGTATAGGGGGGGATCAGCGGGTGCCGGGAACAATGAGCAGTTCTTC
cdr3_aa: CASSLMYRGGSAGAGNNEQFF

clone_size: NA
d_call: TRBD1
j_call: TRBJ2-6
cdr3_length: 18
v_call: TRBV7-7
cdr3_nt: TGTGCTAGCAGCCCCGGGACAGGACCTCCCCCTGGGGCCAACGTCCTGACTTTC
cdr3_aa: CASSPGTGPPPGANVLTF

clone_size: few
d_call: TRBD2
j_call: TRBJ2-3
cdr3_length: 16
v_call: TRBV27
cdr3_nt: TGTGCCAGCAGTCCGATAGCGGGGGCGGTGACAGATACGCAGTATTTT
cdr3_aa: CASSPIAGAVTDTQYF

clone_size: many
d_call: NA
j_call: TRBJ2-5
cdr3_length: 12
v_call: TRBV12-3/TRBV12-4
cdr3_nt: TGTGCCAGCCGTGGCGGCCAAGAGACCCAGTACTTC
cdr3_aa: CASRGGQETQYF

clone_size: few
d_call: NA
j_call: TRBJ2-2
cdr3_length: 15
v_call: TRBV7-2
cdr3_nt: TGTGCCAGCAGCCCTACCGGGGGCATGGTCGGGGAGCTGTTTTTT
cdr3_aa: CASSPTGGMVGELFF

clone_size: few
d_call: NA
j_call: TRBJ1-2
cdr3_length: 16
v_call: TRBV2
cdr3_nt: TGTGCCAGCAGTGAAGCGTATTCAGGACGGATCTATGGCTACACCTTC
cdr3_aa: CASSEAYSGRIYGYTF

clone_size: few
d_call: NA
j_call: TRBJ2-7
cdr3_length: 17
v_call: TRBV7-9
cdr3_nt: TGTGCCAGCAGCTTAGTGGACTCCCTGAGGGTATCCTACGAGCAGTACTTC
cdr3_aa: CASSLVDSLRVSYEQYF

clone_size: few
d_call: TRBD2
j_call: TRBJ2-2
cdr3_length: 15
v_call: TRBV6-1
cdr3_nt: TGTGCCAGCACCAGCGGGGGGCTGAACACCGGGGAGCTGTTTTTT
cdr3_aa: CASTSGGLNTGELFF

clone_size: few
d_call: TRBD1
j_call: TRBJ2-7
cdr3_length: 12
v_call: TRBV15
cdr3_nt: TGTGCCACCGGGACAGGGTGGTACGAGCAGTACTTC
cdr3_aa: CATGTGWYEQYF

clone_size: many
d_call: TRBD1
j_call: TRBJ1-1
cdr3_length: 15
v_call: TRBV14
cdr3_nt: TGTGCCAGCAGCGATTGGACAGGGATGAACACTGAAGCTTTCTTT
cdr3_aa: CASSDWTGMNTEAFF

clone_size: NA
d_call: NA
j_call: TRBJ1-6
cdr3_length: 14
v_call: TRBV27
cdr3_nt: TGTGCCAGCAGGACGGGACCGCCTAATTCACCCCTCCACTTT
cdr3_aa: CASRTGPPNSPLHF

clone_size: NA
d_call: NA
j_call: TRBJ2-3
cdr3_length: 15
v_call: TRBV28
cdr3_nt: TGTGCCAGCAGTTCCCATAAGGGGAAGGTAGATACGCAGTATTTT
cdr3_aa: CASSSHKGKVDTQYF

clone_size: many
d_call: NA
j_call: TRBJ1-2
cdr3_length: 13
v_call: TRBV12-3/TRBV12-4
cdr3_nt: TGTGCCAGCAGTCTCGGACTAGACTATGGCTACACCTTC
cdr3_aa: CASSLGLDYGYTF

clone_size: many
d_call: NA
j_call: TRBJ2-5
cdr3_length: 15
v_call: TRBV15
cdr3_nt: TGTGCCACCAGCAGAGATCCCAGGGATGGAGAGACCCAGTACTTC
cdr3_aa: CATSRDPRDGETQYF

clone_size: few
d_call: NA
j_call: TRBJ2-2
cdr3_length: 12
v_call: TRBV5-1
cdr3_nt: TGCGCCAGCAGCGTAGGATCCGGGGAGCTGTTTTTT
cdr3_aa: CASSVGSGELFF

clone_size: NA
d_call: NA
j_call: TRBJ2-2
cdr3_length: 13
v_call: TRBV4-2
cdr3_nt: TGTGCCAGCAGCCAATATGACACCGGGGAGCTGTTTTTT
cdr3_aa: CASSQYDTGELFF

clone_size: NA
d_call: NA
j_call: TRBJ2-2
cdr3_length: 14
v_call: TRBV3-1
cdr3_nt: TGTGCCAGCAGCTCAAGACAGGCAGCCGGGGAGCTGTTTTTT
cdr3_aa: CASSSRQAAGELFF

clone_size: many
d_call: NA
j_call: TRBJ2-2
cdr3_length: 14
v_call: TRBV5-6
cdr3_nt: TGTGCCAGCAGCTTGGGGACCTACACCGGGGAGCTGTTTTTT
cdr3_aa: CASSLGTYTGELFF